Below are 11 T cell receptor beta chains sequenced from a single sample in a study of OX40 agonist ivuxolimab in advanced cancers. Measured with immunoSEQ multiplex PCR; TCRdb has only the in-frame clones, and not every one. The table lists around 50,000 clones, 70% to 90% of them singletons, with less than 0.75% in the top ten. This material consisted of CD4+ or CD8+ T cells sorted from blood, taken in a trial of the OX40 agonist ivuxolimab. These receptors came from an adult with an advanced solid tumor such as melanoma, head and neck, liver or kidney cancer.

This clone was picked up one time. The V and J genes are TRBV7-9 and TRBJ2-1; 9 bases match TRBD2. V dropped 1 base and J dropped 8; count of bases not matched to a gene: 6. The CDR3 loop spans 15 amino acids. Germline V gene data show CDR1 as SEHNR and CDR2 as FQNEAQ (reference sequence). CDR3 loop: CASSLVSGSVYEQFF. The CDR3 DNA reads as TGTGCCAGCAGCTTAGTTAGCGGGAGTGTGTATGAGCAGTTCTTC. Full variable domain (outside the CDR3, taken from reference TRBV7-9 and TRBJ2-1): DTGVSQNPRHKITKRGQNVTFRCDPISEHNRLYWYRQTLGQGPEFLTYFQNEAQLEKSRLLSDRFSAERPKGSFSTLEIQRTEQGDSAMYLCASSLVSGSVYEQFFGPGTRLTVL.

V is TRBV18 and J is TRBJ2-3; D perhaps matches TRBD1 (5 bases). Trimming shortened V by 2 bases and J by 4 bases, and 13 bases separated the two germline ends. Looked up from germline, CDR1 is KGHSH and CDR2 is LQKENI. The CDR3 contains 15 residues. The CDR3 is CASSPVQGVSDTQYF. CDR3 DNA sequence: TGTGCCAGCTCACCAGTTCAGGGCGTGTCAGATACGCAGTATTTT.

The chain recombines TRBV5-1 with TRBJ2-3, with 11 bases that match TRBD2. Germline V gene lookup returns CDR1 SGHRS and CDR2 YFSETQ. The CDR3 extends over 15 amino acids. Germline trimming cut 5 bases from V and 3 bases from J; bases unmatched to any gene: 5. CDR3 region: CASRELAGETDTQYF. As DNA, the CDR3 is TGCGCCAGCAGGGAACTAGCGGGGGAAACAGATACGCAGTATTTT. The variable domain in full, completed from reference TRBV5-1 and TRBJ2-3, reads KAGVTQTPRYLIKTRGQQVTLSCSPISGHRSVSWYQQTPGQGLQFLFEYFSETQRNKGNFPGRFSGRQFSNSRSEMNVSTLELGDSALYLCASRELAGETDTQYFGPGTRLTVL.

This chain joins TRBV18 and TRBJ2-7; D remains ambiguous. V shed 1 base and J shed 5 bases, with 15 bases lying between them. Germline assignment: CDR1 KGHSH and CDR2 LQKENI. This CDR3 has 15 residues. Here the CDR3 reads CASSPLPLLGHEQYF. Here the CDR3 DNA reads TGTGCCAGCTCACCACTGCCTTTACTGGGCCACGAGCAGTACTTC.

The V call is TRBV5-1, the J call TRBJ2-7, with D uncertain. V shed 3 bases and J shed 2 bases, with 18 bases lying between them. Germline CDR1 SGHRS, CDR2 YFSETQ. The CDR3 has 16 residues. The CDR3 DNA reads TGCGCCAGCAGCTCTATAATGGGCGGAAAAGCCTACGAGCAGTACTTC. Amino acid sequence: CASSSIMGGKAYEQYF.

The CDR3 loop is CASSFSRTKNTEAFF. DNA of the CDR3: TGTGCCAGCAGCTTTAGCAGGACCAAGAACACTGAAGCTTTCTTT. The chain recombines TRBV7-9 with TRBJ1-1, with D unclear. Germline assignment: CDR1 SEHNR and CDR2 FQNEAQ (reference sequence). V was pared by 3 bases and J by 1 base, with 12 bases between. CDR3 length: 15 amino acids.

The DNA of the CDR3 is TGTGCCAGCAGTTCGAAGACTAGCGGGAGTCACGAGCAGTACTTC. Amino acid sequence: CASSSKTSGSHEQYF. The gene calls are TRBV6-6 and TRBJ2-7, with 12 bases that match TRBD2. Germline lookup yields CDR1 MNHNY and CDR2 SVGAGI (reference sequence). Trimming removed 4 bases from V and 5 bases from J; junction bases left unmatched: 6. The CDR3 spans 15 residues.

The CDR3 loop reads CASSSAGTSGSGSYYEQYF. The CDR3 DNA sequence: TGCGCCAGCAGCTCCGCCGGGACTAGCGGGAGTGGATCTTACTACGAGCAGTACTTC. The chain has TRBV5-1 and TRBJ2-7; 14 bases are shared with TRBD2. CDR1 SGHRS and CDR2 YFSETQ come from the germline V gene. The trim removed 3 bases at V and 3 bases at J, leaving 14 bases unmatched. The CDR3 is 19 amino acids.

V gene TRBV5-4 combines with J gene TRBJ2-5; 8 nucleotides align to TRBD1. Per germline, CDR1 SGHNT and CDR2 YYREEE (reference sequence). There are 13 residues in the CDR3. V trimming: 4 bases; J trimming: 5 bases; junction bases outside the gene matches: 4. The chain's CDR3 is CASSQDRGETQYF. DNA for the CDR3: TGTGCCAGCAGCCAAGACAGGGGCGAGACCCAGTACTTC.

CDR3 loop: CATSRDHDNEQFF. CDR3 sequence (DNA): TGTGCCACCAGCAGAGATCACGACAATGAGCAGTTCTTC. The chain couples TRBV15 to TRBJ2-1, with D hard to call. V was pared by 0 bases and J by 5 bases, with 5 bases between. Germline V gene data show CDR1 as LNHNV and CDR2 as YYDKDF (reference sequence). The CDR3 contains 13 residues.

The V call is TRBV5-4, the J call TRBJ2-1; TRBD2 matches 10 bases. Trimming removed 4 bases from V and 8 bases from J; junction bases left unmatched: 9. CDR3 length: 15 amino acids. Germline V gene lookup returns CDR1 SGHNT and CDR2 YYREEE (reference sequence). CDR3 nucleotide sequence: TGTGCCAGCAGCCCAAAGCGGGAGGGCCGTCATGAGCAGTTCTTC. Encoded protein: CASSPKREGRHEQFF.